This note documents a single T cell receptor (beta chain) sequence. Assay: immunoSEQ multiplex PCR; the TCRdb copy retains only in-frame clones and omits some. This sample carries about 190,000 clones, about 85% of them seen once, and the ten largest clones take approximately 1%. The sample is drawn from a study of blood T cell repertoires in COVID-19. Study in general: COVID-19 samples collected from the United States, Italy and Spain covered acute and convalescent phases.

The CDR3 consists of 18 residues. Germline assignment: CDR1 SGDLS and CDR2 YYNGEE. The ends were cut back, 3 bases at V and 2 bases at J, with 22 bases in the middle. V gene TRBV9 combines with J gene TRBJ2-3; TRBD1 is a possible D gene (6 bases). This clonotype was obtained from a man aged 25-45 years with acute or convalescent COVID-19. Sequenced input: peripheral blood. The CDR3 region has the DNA TGTGCCAGCAGCGCCCGTTGGGGCGGGCAGGGGCTCACAGATACGCAGTATTTT. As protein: CASSARWGGQGLTDTQYF. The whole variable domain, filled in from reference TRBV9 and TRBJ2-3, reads DSGVTQTPKHLITATGQRVTLRCSPRSGDLSVYWYQQSLDQGLQFLIQYYNGEERAKGNILERFSAQQFPDLHSELNLSSLELGDSALYFCASSARWGGQGLTDTQYFGPGTRLTVL.